This T cell receptor (beta chain) was captured by sequencing in a study of early T cells in non-severe SARS-CoV-2 infection. Study details: Sequencing used unsorted whole-blood bulk RNA, so chains lack pairing.

J lost 2 bases, V lost 4 bases, and 14 bases had no gene match. This CDR3 has 18 residues. The germline V gene has CDR1 DFQATT and CDR2 SNEGSKA (reference sequence). This clonotype has a handful of counts. Unique molecular identifier tags were affixed to discrete cDNA molecules. TCRdb re-called the 5' RACE reads through MiXCR, storing one row per CDR3 protein. The sample carries around 29,000 distinct CDR3 sequences, approximately 6% recorded once. The material sequenced was whole blood. The chain employs TRBV20-1 and TRBJ1-5; 10 positions match TRBD1. This TCR came from an adult who was a healthcare worker with PCR-confirmed SARS-CoV-2 infection or an uninfected control (not recorded which). This CDR3 is CSATGQGVNLVGNQPQHF. Written as DNA, the CDR3 is TGCAGTGCTACCGGACAGGGGGTTAATTTAGTAGGCAATCAGCCCCAGCATTTT.